This paragraph reports one TCR beta chain. Its matching antigen is unknown. TCRdb processed the reads anew with MiXCR; each CDR3 protein has one entry. The table lists about 770,000 distinct CDR3 sequences, 25% to 35% of them singletons. Trimming cost V 6 bases and J 3 bases, with 14 bases left between them. The CDR3 loop spans 13 amino acids. Germline lookup yields CDR1 SQVTM and CDR2 ANQGSEA. This sample is part of a study of T cell repertoires in cytomegalovirus infection. Study-wide background: Recently identified HLA-C-restricted and well-studied HLA-B-restricted CMV epitopes were used.

Whole-study results and caveats: Public TCR beta family frequency separated CMV-and-HLA carriers, including in an independent cohort.

Sequencing was performed on cultured CD8+ T cells from PBMCs, taken from culture after CMV antigen stimulation. V and J are TRBV29-1 and TRBJ2-5, with TRBD1 as a possible D gene (5 bases). The TCR originated in a human donor in good health (CMV status not recorded). Some clones in this sample may be carry-over from other donors' samples. The CDR3 bases are TGCAGCGTGCCCGGGCAGGGCGAAGAGACCCAGTACTTC. Protein product: CSVPGQGEETQYF.